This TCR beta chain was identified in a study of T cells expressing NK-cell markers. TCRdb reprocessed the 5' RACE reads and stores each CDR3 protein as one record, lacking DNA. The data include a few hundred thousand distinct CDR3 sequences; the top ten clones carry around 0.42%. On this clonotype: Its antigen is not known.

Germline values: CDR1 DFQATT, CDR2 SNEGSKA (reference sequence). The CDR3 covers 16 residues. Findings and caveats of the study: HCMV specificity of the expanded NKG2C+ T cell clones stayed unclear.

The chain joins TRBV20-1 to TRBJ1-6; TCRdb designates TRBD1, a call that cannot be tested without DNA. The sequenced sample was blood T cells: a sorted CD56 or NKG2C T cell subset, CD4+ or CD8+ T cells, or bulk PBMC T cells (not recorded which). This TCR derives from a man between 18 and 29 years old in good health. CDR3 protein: CSAGDRGVAYNSPLHF.